This T cell receptor beta chain was recorded in a study of blood T cell repertoires in COVID-19. As for the study in general: Spain, Italy and the United States supplied samples that represented acute and convalescent COVID-19. T cells, B-cell-depleted T cells, or PBMCs provided the cDNA or gDNA that served as material.

Per the study methods: Reference gene primer amplification gave estimated nucleated cell counts. The table came from immunoSEQ multiplex PCR; TCRdb's copy has only in-frame clones and leaves some out. V and J calls and clone size follow that table, whereas D and trimming were derived from the DNA. The table lists about 100,000 clones, 86% of them singletons. V dropped 0 bases and J dropped 7 bases, with 11 bases sitting between them. The germline gives CDR1 SGHKS, CDR2 YYEKEE (reference sequence). The CDR3 sequence is 14 residues long. The chain is built from TRBV5-5 and TRBJ1-5; possibly TRBD1 for D (5 bases). The TCR comes from a man aged 80 or over with active or convalescent COVID-19. Source material: peripheral blood. The CDR3 sequence: CASSLEGSGQPQHF. In nucleotides, the CDR3 is TGTGCCAGCAGCTTGGAGGGCTCAGGGCAGCCCCAGCATTTT.